Each of the 27 T cell receptor beta chains below was sequenced from the same sample in a study of T cell repertoires in urothelial bladder cancer. The data were produced by immunoSEQ multiplex PCR, yet TCRdb's version contains in-frame clones alone and is incomplete. The sample lists fewer than 15,000 clones, 60% to 70% occurring once. The sample was tumor-infiltrating cells from bladder cancer. These TCRs come from a human donor with urothelial carcinoma.

The table lists this clone with a count of one. The V call is TRBV30, the J call TRBJ2-7; a possible D gene is TRBD1 (6 bases). V gave up 7 bases and J gave up 2 bases, with 15 bases separating them. This CDR3 has 13 amino acids. The V gene's germline CDR1 is GTSNPN and CDR2 SVGIG (reference sequence). CDR3 residues: CALTGAPPYEQYF. CDR3 in DNA: TGTGCCTTGACAGGTGCACCTCCCTACGAGCAGTACTTC.

By proportion, this clone is medium-sized (0.01 to 0.1%). V is TRBV5-1 and J is TRBJ1-4, with a possible D match to TRBD1 (6 bases). The V end lost 1 base, the J end lost 5 bases, and 15 bases lay between the germline ends. The germline gives CDR1 SGHRS, CDR2 YFSETQ. The CDR3 totals 16 residues. In nucleotides, the CDR3 is TGCGCCAGCAGCTTGTCCTCAACAGGGACAAATGAAAAACTGTTTTTT. Protein: CASSLSSTGTNEKLFF.

V is TRBV6-6 and J is TRBJ1-1; D not resolved. The V gene's germline CDR1 is MNHNY and CDR2 SVGAGI (reference sequence). There are 11 residues in the CDR3. Trimming shortened V by 6 bases and J by 10 bases, and 12 bases separated the two germline ends. The CDR3: CASSRSEGAFF. The CDR3 coding sequence is TGTGCCAGCAGCCGTTCGGAGGGAGCTTTCTTT.

The chain recombines TRBV9 with TRBJ2-3; 8 bases agree with TRBD1. Germline CDR1 and CDR2: SGDLS and YYNGEE. CDR3 length: 17 residues. V was pared by 1 base and J by 1 base, with 8 bases of the junction left unmatched. The CDR3 loop reads CASSVMDRVIGTDTQYF. As DNA, the CDR3 is TGTGCCAGCAGCGTAATGGACAGGGTGATCGGCACAGATACGCAGTATTTT.

The J gene is TRBJ2-7, the V gene TRBV6-1; D ambiguous. Per germline, CDR1 MNHNS and CDR2 SASEGT. This CDR3 is 14 amino acids long. V dropped 3 bases and J dropped 2 bases, with 11 bases sitting between them. The CDR3 loop is CASSEERWAYEQYV. The CDR3 DNA reads as TGTGCCAGCAGTGAGGAGCGTTGGGCCTACGAGCAGTACGTC.

The chain has TRBV7-3 and TRBJ2-3; tentative D call: TRBD2 (5 bases). Germline CDR1 and CDR2: SGHTA and FQGTGA. V lost 2 bases and J lost 4, with 13 bases in between. CDR3 size: 15 residues. Here the CDR3 DNA reads TGTGCCAGCAGCTTATCGAGCCTAGCCTCAGATACGCAGTATTTT. Its protein is CASSLSSLASDTQYF.

This clone was seen a single time. J is TRBJ2-3 and V is TRBV7-2; D is ambiguous. The CDR3 has 16 amino acids. CDR1 and CDR2 (germline): SGHTA, FQGNSA. Trimming took 0 bases from V and 7 from J, leaving 17 bases between them. CDR3 DNA sequence: TGTGCCAGCAGCTTAGCCGGCAGGTCAGAGCAGAATACGCAGTATTTT. This encodes CASSLAGRSEQNTQYF.

This chain joins TRBV4-2 and TRBJ1-3; the D is unclear. CDR3 length: 16 amino acids. V lost 0 bases and J 2 bases, leaving 11 bases between the germline ends. Germline CDR1 and CDR2: LGHNA and YNFKEQ. In DNA form, the CDR3 reads TGTGCCAGCAGCCAAGATCGGCCTGGTCCTGGAAACACCATATATTTT. Encoded protein: CASSQDRPGPGNTIYF.

This chain joins TRBV7-9 and TRBJ2-3; unclear D gene. Germline lookup yields CDR1 SEHNR and CDR2 FQNEAQ (reference sequence). Trimming took off 5 bases at V and 10 bases at J, with 19 bases between the two ends. This CDR3 has 14 amino acids. CDR3 nucleotide sequence: TGTGCCAGCAGCCGCCCGGAGCATGAAGGGTCGCAGTATTTT. This translates into CASSRPEHEGSQYF.

The V call is TRBV7-2, the J call TRBJ2-3; D is perhaps TRBD1 or TRBD2 (5 bases each). The germline gives CDR1 SGHTA, CDR2 FQGNSA. V gave up 5 bases and J gave up 2 bases, with 11 bases separating them. The CDR3 contains 14 residues. The CDR3: CASSPGTLTDTQYF. The CDR3 nucleotides read TGTGCCAGCAGCCCCGGGACCCTCACAGATACGCAGTATTTT.

J is TRBJ2-3 and V is TRBV6-6; 10 nucleotides align to TRBD2. This CDR3 spans 15 amino acids. With 4 bases clipped from V and 6 bases from J, the junction kept 7 bases outside the gene matches. Germline CDR1 MNHNY, CDR2 SVGAGI (reference sequence). Written as DNA, the CDR3 is TGTGCCAGCAGTTTCAGCGGGGGGGGAAGGGATACGCAGTATTTT. This gives the protein CASSFSGGGRDTQYF.

This sequence joins TRBV6-1 and TRBJ1-1; 7 nucleotides align to TRBD1. The CDR3 covers 13 residues. J lost 3 bases, V lost 5 bases, and 3 bases had no gene match. Germline CDR1 and CDR2: MNHNS and SASEGT. CDR3 region: CASSTQGYTEAFF. DNA for the CDR3: TGTGCCAGCAGTACACAGGGGTACACTGAAGCTTTCTTT.

The chain uses TRBV7-9 and TRBJ1-1, with TRBD1 as a possible D gene (5 bases). The CDR3 has 12 amino acids. V was cut by 4 bases and J by 8 bases, with 11 bases left in between. Germline V lookup: CDR1 SEHNR, CDR2 FQNEAQ (reference sequence). CDR3 amino acids: CASSSGRGEAFF. The CDR3 region has the DNA TGTGCCAGCAGCTCAGGGAGGGGAGAAGCTTTCTTT.

The chain employs TRBV5-8 and TRBJ2-2; tentatively, D is TRBD1 (6 bases). The ends were cut back, 3 bases at V and 1 base at J, with 7 bases in the middle. Germline CDR1 and CDR2: SGHTS and YDEGEE. This CDR3 is 14 amino acids long. CDR3 region: CASSSGQNTGELFF. CDR3 DNA: TGTGCCAGCAGCTCGGGACAGAACACCGGGGAGCTGTTTTTT.

In its sample, this clone was seen once. The V gene is TRBV5-5, the J gene TRBJ1-4; D unresolved. Germline V gene lookup returns CDR1 SGHKS and CDR2 YYEKEE (reference sequence). Trimming took off 4 bases at V and 6 bases at J, with 13 bases between the two ends. This CDR3 spans 14 amino acids. The CDR3 loop is CASSEGPEDEKLFF. CDR3 DNA sequence: TGTGCCAGCAGCGAAGGCCCCGAAGATGAAAAACTGTTTTTT.

The genes are TRBV2 and TRBJ1-1; D gene unclear. From germline, CDR1 is SNHLY and CDR2 FYNNEI. There are 14 residues in the CDR3. V was shortened by 3 bases and J by 4 bases, with 12 bases between the two germline ends. CDR3 sequence reads: CASSDGIWGTEAFF. The CDR3 region has the DNA TGTGCCAGCAGTGATGGAATTTGGGGCACTGAAGCTTTCTTT.

The V and J genes are TRBV9 and TRBJ1-3; no definite D call. V gave up 2 bases and J gave up 5 bases, with 5 bases separating them. Germline CDR1 reads SGDLS; CDR2 reads YYNGEE. The CDR3 contains 12 residues. CDR3 in DNA: TGTGCCAGCAGCGTGGATCGAAACACCATATATTTT. It yields the protein CASSVDRNTIYF.

The V gene is TRBV6-6, the J gene TRBJ2-1; 12 positions match TRBD2. Per the germline V gene, CDR1 is MNHNY and CDR2 is SVGAGI (reference sequence). The CDR3 contains 16 residues. V dropped 5 bases and J dropped 3; count of bases not matched to a gene: 5. CDR3 nucleotides: TGTGCCAGCAGTATTACTAGCGGGGGGTACTACAATGAGCAGTTCTTC. Its protein product is CASSITSGGYYNEQFF.

This sequence joins TRBV7-3 and TRBJ1-5; no reliable D call. Per the germline V gene, CDR1 is SGHTA and CDR2 is FQGTGA. Trimming shortened V by 8 bases and J by 5 bases, and 10 bases separated the two germline ends. The CDR3 runs to 12 residues. The CDR3 sequence is CASAGDHQPQHF. As DNA, the CDR3 is TGTGCCAGCGCCGGGGATCATCAGCCCCAGCATTTT.

This clone was recorded a few times. This chain uses TRBV7-9 with TRBJ2-2; D unclear. CDR3 length equals 11 residues. Trimming left V 6 bases short and J 8 bases short, with 7 bases between. Germline lookup yields CDR1 SEHNR and CDR2 FQNEAQ (reference sequence). CDR3 region: CASSSRGELFF. CDR3 bases: TGTGCCAGCAGTTCCAGAGGGGAGCTGTTTTTT.

The chain carries TRBV19 and TRBJ1-3; D is undetermined. This CDR3 has 14 amino acids. V lost 6 bases, J lost 0 bases, and 9 bases lay in between. Per the germline V gene, CDR1 is LNHDA and CDR2 is SQIVND (reference sequence). The DNA for the CDR3 is TGTGCCAGTAGGTGGGATGCCTCTGGAAACACCATATATTTT. Translating it yields CASRWDASGNTIYF.

The gene calls are TRBV27 and TRBJ2-5, with a tentative D call TRBD2 (7 bases). The V gene lost 6 bases and the J gene lost 2 bases, with 16 bases spanning the gap. This CDR3 spans 15 amino acids. Germline assignment: CDR1 MNHEY and CDR2 SMNVEV (reference sequence). The CDR3 nucleotides read TGTGCCAGCAGGACTGCGGGGGCTTCTCAAGAGACCCAGTACTTC. Its protein is CASRTAGASQETQYF.

The chain combines TRBV7-8 with TRBJ1-6; D is uncertain. CDR1 and CDR2 (germline): SGHVS, FQNEAQ. Trimming stripped 4 bases from V and 6 bases from J, with 19 bases between. This CDR3 is built from 17 residues. The CDR3 DNA reads TGTGCCAGCAGCTACCGCTCCCGCGGTGGGATTAATTCACCCCTCCACTTT. It codes for CASSYRSRGGINSPLHF.

CDR3 in amino acids: CASSPDRGREAFF. The CDR3 coding sequence is TGTGCCAGCAGTCCCGACAGGGGTCGGGAAGCTTTCTTT. The chain is built from TRBV6-6 and TRBJ1-1, with 8 nucleotides matching TRBD1. The CDR3 has 13 residues. Germline values: CDR1 MNHNY, CDR2 SVGAGI (reference sequence). J was trimmed by 8 bases and V by 5 bases; bases with no gene match: 7.

Only a few counts were recorded for this clone. V usage is TRBV7-2 and J usage is TRBJ1-6; 7 bases agree with TRBD1. Germline assignment: CDR1 SGHTA and CDR2 FQGNSA. The CDR3 spans 17 residues. J lost 6 bases, V lost 4 bases, and 12 bases had no gene match. The CDR3 DNA is TGTGCCAGCAGCTCCACACCCGAACAGGGGACTAATTCACCCCTCCACTTT. Translating it yields CASSSTPEQGTNSPLHF.

This clone is labeled medium-sized (0.01 to 0.1%). The chain recombines TRBV7-2 with TRBJ2-5, with D tentatively TRBD1 or TRBD2 (5 bases each). The CDR3 contains 15 residues. V was cut by 4 bases and J by 0 bases, with 12 bases left in between. CDR1 SGHTA and CDR2 FQGNSA come from the germline V gene. This CDR3 is CASSYGTANQETQYF. The CDR3 coding sequence is TGTGCCAGCAGCTACGGGACGGCGAACCAAGAGACCCAGTACTTC.

This clone qualifies as medium-sized. V and J are TRBV15 and TRBJ2-1; TRBD2 matches 8 bases. The V gene's germline CDR1 is LNHNV and CDR2 YYDKDF (reference sequence). The CDR3 is 18 amino acids. The V gene end was trimmed by 1 base and the J gene end by 0 bases; junction bases not matched to a gene: 8. Here the CDR3 DNA reads TGTGCCACCAGCAGAGTCATTACTAGCGGCGCCTCCTACAATGAGCAGTTCTTC. Translated: CATSRVITSGASYNEQFF.